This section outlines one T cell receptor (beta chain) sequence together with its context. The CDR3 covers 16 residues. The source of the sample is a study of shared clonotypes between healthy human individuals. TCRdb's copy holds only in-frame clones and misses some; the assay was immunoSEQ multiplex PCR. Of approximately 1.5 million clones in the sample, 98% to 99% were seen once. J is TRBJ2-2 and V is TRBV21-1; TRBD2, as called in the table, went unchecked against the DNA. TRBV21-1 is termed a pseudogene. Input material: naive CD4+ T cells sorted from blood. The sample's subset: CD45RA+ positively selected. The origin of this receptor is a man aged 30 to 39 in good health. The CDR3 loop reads CASSLGLAGVVGELFF. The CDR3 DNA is TGTGCCAGCAGCTTAGGTCTAGCGGGAGTGGTCGGGGAGCTGTTTTTT.